The sequence of this TCR beta chain was determined in a study of Ad26.COV2.S vaccination and SARS-CoV-2 variants. Whole-study context: Of the COV1001 trial arms, the Ad26.COV2.S arm included the donor. Ad26.COV2.S shots went into the muscle once or twice, 56 days apart.

Whole-study results and caveats: People who got the vaccine or the placebo had similar non-spike TCR breadth.

CDR3 length equals 16 residues. V gave up 2 bases and J gave up 0 bases, with 8 bases separating them. The germline V gene has CDR1 MNHEY and CDR2 SVGAGI. In regard to this clone: Its antigen is undetermined.

Noted treatment: around 19 received Ad26.COV2.S at low or high dose, single or two shots; roughly five received placebo; per-sample allocation not given. Sampling occurred on day 63 after the first vaccine or placebo injection. Only in-frame clones appear in the TCRdb table, and some are missing; sequencing was by immunoSEQ multiplex PCR. The sample holds hundreds of thousands of clones; around 90% are singletons and the top ten take about 1.5%. This chain connects TRBV6-5 to TRBJ1-6, with D uncertain. The TCR originated in a person between 18 and 65 years old who received the Ad26.COV2.S COVID-19 vaccine or a placebo. The specimen comprised peripheral blood, sampled in a trial of Ad26.COV2.S vaccine versus placebo. The CDR3 sequence is CASSYDALSYNSPLHF. The CDR3 DNA is TGTGCCAGCAGTTACGATGCGCTCTCCTATAATTCACCCCTCCACTTT.